These 7 T cell receptor beta chains share one sample of origin, sequenced in a study of CD8 T cells in ankylosing spondylitis. No antigen has been identified for these receptors. A single record per CDR3 protein comes from TCRdb applying MiXCR to the 5' RACE reads. The table records around 480,000 distinct CDR3 sequences, about a sixth of them present only once. Study findings and constraints: Apparently characteristic of ankylosing spondylitis blood was a TCR beta motif (fewer than 10 highly homologous variants).

Sequenced input: blood, either unsorted or a sorted T cell fraction (not recorded which). These receptors were collected from a male donor with ankylosing spondylitis.

This clonotype was seen repeatedly, ten times or more. This sequence joins TRBV6-6 and TRBJ2-1; 8 bases fit TRBD1. CDR1 is MNHNY, CDR2 SVGAGI, per germline (reference sequence). This CDR3 has 13 amino acids. The V gene end was trimmed by 7 bases and the J gene end by 12 bases; junction bases not matched to a gene: 11. CDR3 sequence (DNA): TGTGCCAGCACCCCACCAGGGGGCTTAAGGCAGTTCTTC. Encoded protein: CASTPPGGLRQFF.

The chain couples TRBV3-1 to TRBJ1-1; possibly TRBD1 for D (5 bases). This CDR3 has 17 amino acids. Trimming took 2 bases from V and 0 from J, leaving 16 bases between them. Germline V gene lookup returns CDR1 LGHDT and CDR2 YNNKEL (reference sequence). The CDR3 region has the DNA TGTGCCAGCAGCCAAAGTAGGCCCTCAGGGTTGAACACTGAAGCTTTCTTT. The encoded protein is CASSQSRPSGLNTEAFF.

This clonotype was detected a few times. This chain's CDR3 is CSVEDKASQSYNEQFF. The CDR3 nucleotides read TGCAGCGTTGAAGATAAGGCTAGCCAATCCTACAATGAGCAGTTCTTC. The V call is TRBV29-1, the J call TRBJ2-1; D might be TRBD2 (5 bases). With 0 bases removed from V and 1 base from J, the gap between germline ends came to 13 bases. Germline CDR1 and CDR2: SQVTM and ANQGSEA. The CDR3 consists of 16 residues.

This clonotype has a count of ten or more. The chain carries TRBV20-1 and TRBJ2-1; 10 bases are a match to TRBD2. The CDR3 sequence is 16 residues long. The V segment lost 5 bases and the J segment 5 bases; nucleotides outside the gene matches: 12. Germline V lookup: CDR1 DFQATT, CDR2 SNEGSKA (reference sequence). CDR3 residues: CSARFKSGLADNEQFF. CDR3 bases: TGCAGTGCTCGCTTCAAGTCAGGACTAGCGGACAATGAGCAGTTCTTC.

The V gene is TRBV9, the J gene TRBJ2-7, with D perhaps matching TRBD2 (6 bases). Trimming cost V 4 bases and J 6 bases, with 14 bases left between them. The CDR3 length is 13 residues. The germline V gene encodes CDR1 SGDLS and CDR2 YYNGEE. The CDR3 region is CASSRGKSAEQYF. The DNA for the CDR3 is TGTGCCAGCAGCCGGGGGAAATCAGCCGAGCAGTACTTC.

This clonotype was seen a few times. The V and J genes are TRBV7-8 and TRBJ1-2; the D is unclear. Per germline, CDR1 SGHVS and CDR2 FQNEAQ. This CDR3 contains 13 residues. Trimming cost V 0 bases and J 8 bases, with 10 bases left between them. CDR3 coding DNA: TGTGCCAGCAGCTTAGCAGGGTCGGACGGCTACACCTTC. Translating gives CASSLAGSDGYTF.

This clonotype has only a few counts. The gene calls are TRBV20-1 and TRBJ2-7, with 12 bases fitting TRBD2. From germline, CDR1 is DFQATT and CDR2 SNEGSKA (reference sequence). The V segment lost 6 bases and the J segment 3 bases; nucleotides outside the gene matches: 6. CDR3 length: 14 residues. The CDR3: CSATRLAGDYEQYF. CDR3 nucleotide sequence: TGCAGTGCCACCAGACTAGCGGGAGACTACGAGCAGTACTTC.